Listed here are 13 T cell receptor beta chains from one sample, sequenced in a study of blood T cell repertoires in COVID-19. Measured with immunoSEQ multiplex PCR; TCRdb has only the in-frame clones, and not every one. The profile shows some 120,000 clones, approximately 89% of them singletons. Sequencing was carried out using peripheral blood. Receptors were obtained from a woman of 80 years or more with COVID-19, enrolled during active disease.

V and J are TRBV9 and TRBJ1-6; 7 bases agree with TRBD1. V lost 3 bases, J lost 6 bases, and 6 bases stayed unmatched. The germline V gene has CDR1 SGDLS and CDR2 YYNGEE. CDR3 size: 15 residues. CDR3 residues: CASSARDRSNSPLHF. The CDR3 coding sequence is TGTGCCAGCAGCGCTCGGGACAGAAGTAATTCACCCCTCCACTTT.

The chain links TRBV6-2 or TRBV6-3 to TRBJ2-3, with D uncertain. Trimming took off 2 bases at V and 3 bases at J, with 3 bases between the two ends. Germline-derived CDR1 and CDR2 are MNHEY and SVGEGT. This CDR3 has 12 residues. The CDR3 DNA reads TGTGCCAGCAGTTACGAGACAGATACGCAGTATTTT. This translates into CASSYETDTQYF.

The CDR3 loop is CASSLSLGQEKLFF. The CDR3 bases are TGTGCCAGCAGCTTGAGCTTGGGGCAAGAAAAACTGTTTTTT. This chain connects TRBV5-6 to TRBJ1-4; the D gene is possibly TRBD1 (5 bases). V was trimmed by 1 base and J by 8 bases, leaving 12 bases between them. This CDR3 spans 14 amino acids. Germline V gene lookup returns CDR1 SGHDT and CDR2 YYEEEE.

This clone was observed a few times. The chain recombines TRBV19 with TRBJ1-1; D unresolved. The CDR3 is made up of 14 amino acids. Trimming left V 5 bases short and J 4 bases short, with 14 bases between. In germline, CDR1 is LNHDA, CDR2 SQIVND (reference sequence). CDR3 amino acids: CASSFFVPSTEAFF. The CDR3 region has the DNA TGTGCCAGTAGTTTTTTCGTCCCGAGCACTGAAGCTTTCTTT.

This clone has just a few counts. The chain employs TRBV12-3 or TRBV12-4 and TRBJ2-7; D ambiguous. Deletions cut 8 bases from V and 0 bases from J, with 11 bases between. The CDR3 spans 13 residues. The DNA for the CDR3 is TGTGCCAGCTCTGGCAGTACCTCCTACGAGCAGTACTTC. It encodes CASSGSTSYEQYF.

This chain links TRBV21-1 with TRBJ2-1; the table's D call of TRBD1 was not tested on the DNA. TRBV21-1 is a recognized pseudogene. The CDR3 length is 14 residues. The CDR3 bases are TGTGCCGGACACAGGGCGCGACCCTACAATGAGCAGTTCTTC. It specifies CAGHRARPYNEQFF.

The CDR3 sequence: CASSPRGGTEAFF. The CDR3 DNA reads TGTGCCAGCAGCCCCCGCGGCGGCACTGAAGCTTTCTTT. This rearrangement joins TRBV3-1 (or the pseudogene TRBV3-2) to TRBJ1-1; D unclear. The CDR3 has 13 amino acids. Germline CDR1 reads LGHDT; CDR2 reads YNNKEL (reference sequence). V dropped 4 bases and J dropped 4 bases, with 10 bases sitting between them.

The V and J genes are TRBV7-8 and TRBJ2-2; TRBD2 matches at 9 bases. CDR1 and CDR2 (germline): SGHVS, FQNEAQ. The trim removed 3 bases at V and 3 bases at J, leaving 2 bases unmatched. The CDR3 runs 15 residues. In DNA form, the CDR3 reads TGTGCCAGCAGCTTTGGGACTAGCTACACCGGGGAGCTGTTTTTT. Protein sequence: CASSFGTSYTGELFF.

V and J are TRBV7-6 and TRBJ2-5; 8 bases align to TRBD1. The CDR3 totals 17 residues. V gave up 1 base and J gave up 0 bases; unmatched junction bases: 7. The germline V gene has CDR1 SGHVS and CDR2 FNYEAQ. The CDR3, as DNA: TGTGCCAGCAGCTTAGAATTGGCAGGGGGCTACCAAGAGACCCAGTACTTC. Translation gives CASSLELAGGYQETQYF.

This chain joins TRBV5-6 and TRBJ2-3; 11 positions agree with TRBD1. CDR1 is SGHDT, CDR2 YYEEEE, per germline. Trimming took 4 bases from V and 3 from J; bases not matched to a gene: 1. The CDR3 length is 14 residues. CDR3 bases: TGTGCCAGCAGCCGGGACAGGGGGACAGATACGCAGTATTTT. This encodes CASSRDRGTDTQYF.

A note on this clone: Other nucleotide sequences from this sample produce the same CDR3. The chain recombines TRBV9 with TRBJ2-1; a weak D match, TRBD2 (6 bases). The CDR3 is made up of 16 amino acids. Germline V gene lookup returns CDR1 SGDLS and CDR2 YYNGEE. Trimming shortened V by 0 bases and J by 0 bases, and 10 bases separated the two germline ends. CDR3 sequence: CASSVGGGSSYNEQFF. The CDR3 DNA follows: TGTGCCAGCAGCGTAGGTGGGGGGAGCTCCTACAATGAGCAGTTCTTC.

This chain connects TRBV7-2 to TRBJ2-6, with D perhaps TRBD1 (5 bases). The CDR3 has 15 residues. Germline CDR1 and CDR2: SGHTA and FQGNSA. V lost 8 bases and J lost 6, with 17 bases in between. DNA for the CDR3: TGTGCCAGCCAAGCTTCAGGGAATGAGGCCAACGTCCTGACTTTC. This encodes CASQASGNEANVLTF. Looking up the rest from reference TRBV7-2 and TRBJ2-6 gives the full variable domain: GAGVSQSPSNKVTEKGKDVELRCDPISGHTALYWYRQSLGQGLEFLIYFQGNSAPDKSGLPSDRFSAERTGGSVSTLTIQRTQQEDSAVYLCASQASGNEANVLTFGAGSRLTVL.

The CDR3 here is CASSFDRGSYNSPLHF. CDR3 nucleotides: TGTGCCAGCAGTTTTGACAGGGGCTCCTATAATTCACCCCTCCACTTT. The chain is built from TRBV28 and TRBJ1-6; TRBD1 matches 8 bases. With 3 bases clipped from V and 0 bases from J, the junction kept 1 base outside the gene matches. CDR3 length equals 16 residues. Germline CDR1 reads MDHEN; CDR2 reads SYDVKM.